This TCR beta chain is from a study of blood T cell repertoires in COVID-19 (dated by TCRdb to 2019 to 2021). In terms of the full investigation: Collaborator samples came from the United States, Italy and Spain and covered acute and convalescent phases of COVID-19. Where available, HLA class I and class II types were obtained from metadata supplied by the sample provider rather than from assay-based typing. The sample metadata nearly always contained a de-identified subject ID, COVID-19 status, age in years and sex. A freely available public database, intended as a resource for researchers studying the immune response to SARS-CoV-2, is where the repertoires were released. The prospective study material was composed of cDNA or gDNA derived from T cells, B-cell-depleted T cells, or PBMCs. Subjects who had been exposed to COVID-19, were actively infected with it, or had recovered from it provided the deeply sampled blood TCRbeta repertoires that made up the dataset. Samples came from the ongoing ImmuneRACE study (first 160 participants) plus 1,254 subjects from 6 global collaborators. General study outcomes and caveats: Clinical and demographic metadata were provided uncurated, with the amount varying by source and participant.

Whole blood was collected in K2EDTA tubes by collaborating institutions according to the institutions' own protocols. For TCRbeta analysis, collaborators shipped samples in one of three forms: frozen whole blood, isolated PBMCs, or DNA extracted from either of those sample types. Spanning cysteine to phenylalanine, the CDR3 consists of 13 amino acids. Left in the record is the CDR3 DNA by itself, 39 bases read in frame from the first base. Trimmed from V: 5 bases; trimmed from J: 3 bases; junction bases lacking a gene match: 4. The germline V gene (reference sequence) sets CDR1 to LNHDA and CDR2 to SQIVND. The immunoSEQ Assay, a bias-controlled multiplex PCR, was used to amplify TCRbeta CDR3 regions from genomic DNA. The study's processing was this. The number of nucleated cells in each sample was estimated from the amplification of reference gene primers within the assay. Sequence reads were collapsed and filtered to measure the absolute abundance of every unique TCRbeta CDR3 rearrangement. For each sample, productive Simpson clonality was calculated as the square root of Simpson's diversity index over productive rearrangements. Held by TCRdb, this immuneACCESS table contains in-frame sequences only and omits some clones. Under half of the omission traces to an unresolved V gene where checked; the cause of the rest is unknown. Clone size and the V and J calls come from that table; the DNA yielded D and trimming. This sample comprises 30,000 to 40,000 clones, approximately 91% of them detected only once. 2% to 2.5% of the sample is held by the ten biggest clonotypes.

A remark on this clone: Its antigen is unknown. The record has no base qualities; no much larger clone is one base away.

The sequence was collected from a human donor in a cohort sampled during active COVID-19. The specimen was peripheral blood. This chain joins TRBV19 to TRBJ2-7, and 7 bases in between align with TRBD1. The DNA sequence is given as TGTGCCAGTAGTGGATGGGACAGCTACGAGCAGTACTTC. Its coded protein is CASSGWDSYEQYF.